The clone carrying this TCR beta chain was observed once. The sample belongs to a study of shared T cell receptors in the human thymus. TCRdb keeps only in-frame clones here, not all; method: immunoSEQ multiplex PCR. The repertoire has 700,000 or so clones, 80% to 90% of them found once; the top ten carry roughly 0.01%. In germline, CDR1 is SGHAT, CDR2 FQNNGV. V dropped 0 bases and J dropped 1 base, with 6 bases sitting between them. This CDR3 is 14 amino acids long. Separately, the same data were catalogued under a study of human thymus T cells. As reported in that work: Healthy Finnish infants having corrective surgery for congenital heart defects served as donors. Resections obtained during corrective heart surgery supplied the thymus tissue. Biased V and J segment usage appeared in thymus and peripheral blood. Related work showed strongly overlapping thymic repertoires across unrelated individuals.

V is TRBV11-2 and J is TRBJ2-5; weak D call: TRBD2 (6 bases). The sample was thymocytes. The origin of this receptor is a girl in the first two years of life with a congenital heart defect. The CDR3 region is CASSLERGQETQYF. Written as DNA, the CDR3 is TGTGCCAGCAGCTTAGAGCGGGGCCAAGAGACCCAGTACTTC.